The source of this TCR beta chain is a study of T cells in Graves' hyperthyroidism and ophthalmopathy. The TCR beta CDR3 regions underwent amplification using RNA transcripts as the source. The TCR CDR3 was amplified in a first-round RT-PCR using the HTBI primer set. One entry per CDR3 protein, called by TCRdb with MiXCR from the multiplex PCR reads. Among 300,000 or so distinct CDR3 sequences listed, roughly a fifth were seen once. This CDR3 has 15 residues. The germline V gene encodes CDR1 ENHRY and CDR2 SYGVKD. Trimming removed 8 bases at V and 4 bases at J, with 17 bases between. In its sample, this clonotype was seen many times.

The receptor comes from a woman between 45 and 60 years old with Graves' hyperthyroidism. J is TRBJ2-2 and V is TRBV10-3; D might be TRBD1 or TRBD2, each matching 6 bases. Sample: blood. DNA of the CDR3: TGTGCCATCCCGAAGGGGGGCGCGGGCACCGGGGAGCTGTTTTTT. As protein: CAIPKGGAGTGELFF.